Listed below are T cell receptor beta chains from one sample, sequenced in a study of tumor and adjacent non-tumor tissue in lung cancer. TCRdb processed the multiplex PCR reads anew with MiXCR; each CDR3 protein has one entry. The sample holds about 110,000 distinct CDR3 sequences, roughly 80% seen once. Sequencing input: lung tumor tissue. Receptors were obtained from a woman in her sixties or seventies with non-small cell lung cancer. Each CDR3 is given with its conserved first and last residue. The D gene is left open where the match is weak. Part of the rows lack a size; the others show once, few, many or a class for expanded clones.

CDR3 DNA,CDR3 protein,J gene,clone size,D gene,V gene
TGTGCCAGCAGCTTAGATCCGTCAAGATACACTGAAGCTTTCTTT,CASSLDPSRYTEAFF,TRBJ1-1,-,-,TRBV11-2
TGCAGTGCGGCAAGGGAGAATACGCAGTATTTT,CSAARENTQYF,TRBJ2-3,many,-,TRBV20-1
TGTGCCAGCAGCTTAGACCTGATTAGCGGGAGGTACGAGCAGTACTTC,CASSLDLISGRYEQYF,TRBJ2-7,-,TRBD2,TRBV11-2
TGTGCCGGCAGCTTAGGACCGCGGGGGGAACGTTACGAGCAGTACTTC,CAGSLGPRGERYEQYF,TRBJ2-7,-,TRBD2,TRBV11-2
TGCAGCGTTACCATGGGGCAGAACATTCATTACTTC,CSVTMGQNIHYF,TRBJ2-4,-,-,TRBV29-1
TGCGCCAGCAGCCAAGATGAGGACAGGAGGAGAGAACTGTTATTT,CASSQDEDRRRELLF,TRBJ1-4,-,TRBD1,TRBV4-3
TGCAGCGTTGCCGAACGAGGGCAGTTCTTC,CSVAERGQFF,TRBJ2-1,many,-,TRBV29-1
TGTGCCAGCATCTACAGGACTATCGGGAGCTACGAGCAGTACTTC,CASIYRTIGSYEQYF,TRBJ2-7,-,-,TRBV11-2
TGTTCCAGTAGTTCCACTCGGACGGCCGGCACAGATACGCAGCATTTT,CSSSSTRTAGTDTQHF,TRBJ1-5,-,-,TRBV19
TGTACCAGCAGTGAGTCAATAGGCTCGAATAGGATATATTTT,CTSSESIGSNRIYF,TRBJ2-3,few,-,TRBV10-1